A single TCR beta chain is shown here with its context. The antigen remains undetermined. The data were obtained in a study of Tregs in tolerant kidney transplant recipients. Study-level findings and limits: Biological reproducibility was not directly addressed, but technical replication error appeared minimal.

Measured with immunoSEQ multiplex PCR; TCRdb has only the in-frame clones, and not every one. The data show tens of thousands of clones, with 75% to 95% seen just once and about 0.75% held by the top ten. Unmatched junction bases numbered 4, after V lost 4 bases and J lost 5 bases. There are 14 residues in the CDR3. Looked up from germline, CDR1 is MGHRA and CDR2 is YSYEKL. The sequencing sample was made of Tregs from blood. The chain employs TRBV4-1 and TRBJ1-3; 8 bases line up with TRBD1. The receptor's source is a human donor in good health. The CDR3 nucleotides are TGCGCCAGCAGCCGGCAGGGGGCTAGAAACACCATATATTTT. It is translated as CASSRQGARNTIYF.